This T cell receptor beta chain was obtained from a study of early T cells in non-severe SARS-CoV-2 infection. This clonotype appeared a few times. Deletions cut 2 bases from V and 4 bases from J, with 12 bases between. This CDR3 is built from 14 residues. The germline V gene has CDR1 SGHRS and CDR2 YFSETQ. MiXCR, applied by TCRdb to the 5' RACE reads, yields one record per CDR3 protein. Among over 9,000 distinct CDR3 sequences, around 5% were seen once, and the ten largest hold almost 10%. The sequenced material came from whole blood. The chain employs TRBV5-1 and TRBJ1-1; no firm D call. This TCR derives from an adult who was a healthcare worker with PCR-confirmed SARS-CoV-2 infection or an uninfected control (not recorded which). The CDR3 DNA is TGCGCCAGCAGCTTATCCCAGTGGGGCACTGAAGCTTTCTTT. This gives the protein CASSLSQWGTEAFF.